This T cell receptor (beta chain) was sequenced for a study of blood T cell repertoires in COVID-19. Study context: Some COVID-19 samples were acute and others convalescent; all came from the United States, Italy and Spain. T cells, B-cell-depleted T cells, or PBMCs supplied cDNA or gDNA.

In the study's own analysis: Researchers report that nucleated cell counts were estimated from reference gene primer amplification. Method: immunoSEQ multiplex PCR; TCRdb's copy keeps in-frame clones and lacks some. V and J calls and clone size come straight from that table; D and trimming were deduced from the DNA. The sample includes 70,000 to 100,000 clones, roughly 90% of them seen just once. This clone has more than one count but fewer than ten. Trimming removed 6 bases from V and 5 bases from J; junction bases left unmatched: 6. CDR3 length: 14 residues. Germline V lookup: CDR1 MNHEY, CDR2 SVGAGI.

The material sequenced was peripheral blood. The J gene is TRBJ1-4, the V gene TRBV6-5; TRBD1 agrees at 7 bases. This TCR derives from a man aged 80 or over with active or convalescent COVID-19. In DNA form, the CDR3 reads TGTGCCAGCAGCCCGGACAGGAAAAATGAAAAACTGTTTTTT. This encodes CASSPDRKNEKLFF.